Each of the 20 T cell receptor beta chains below was sequenced from the same sample in a study of early T cells in non-severe SARS-CoV-2 infection. TCRdb processed the 5' RACE reads anew with MiXCR; each CDR3 protein has one entry. The data hold some 64,000 distinct CDR3 sequences, with 7.5% to 9% observed a single time. The sample here was whole blood, taken at baseline. The receptors originated from an adult who was a healthcare worker with PCR-confirmed SARS-CoV-2 infection or an uninfected control (not recorded which).

This clonotype was found many times. This rearrangement joins TRBV7-3 to TRBJ2-3; 7 bases are a match to TRBD2. The CDR3 is 14 residues long. V shed 2 bases, J shed 8 bases, and the junction held 7 bases outside the gene matches. Germline assignment: CDR1 SGHTA and CDR2 FQGTGA. The CDR3 DNA is TGTGCCAGCAGCTTAGGGGTGACTAGCCGTACGCAGTATTTT. Its translation: CASSLGVTSRTQYF.

This clonotype has a count of ten or more. The rearrangement joins TRBV7-2 to TRBJ2-7; D not resolved. From germline, CDR1 is SGHTA and CDR2 FQGNSA. Trimming pared 5 bases from V and 2 bases from J, leaving 7 bases between. The CDR3 runs to 12 residues. The CDR3 bases are TGTGCCAGCAGCCCGCTCGCCTACGAGCAGTACTTC. It encodes CASSPLAYEQYF.

Ten or more counts support this clonotype. This sequence joins TRBV7-2 and TRBJ1-2; possible D gene TRBD1, 6 bases. Germline CDR1 is SGHTA and CDR2 is FQGNSA. The CDR3 has 14 residues. V lost 5 bases and J 3 bases, leaving 13 bases between the germline ends. The CDR3 coding sequence is TGTGCCAGCAGCCCCCAGGGGCTGCACTATGGCTACACCTTC. Encoded protein: CASSPQGLHYGYTF.

This clonotype was counted only a few times. The rearrangement uses TRBV6-2 or TRBV6-3 and TRBJ1-5; D remains ambiguous. CDR1 is MNHEY and CDR2 is SVGEGT in the germline V gene. This CDR3 is 13 amino acids long. V was clipped by 6 bases and J by 7 bases, with 13 bases between them. In DNA form, the CDR3 reads TGTGCCAGCAGAAAAATGGCGGGCCAGCCCCAGCATTTT. Translation gives CASRKMAGQPQHF.

This clonotype turned up a few times. The rearrangement uses TRBV6-2 or TRBV6-3 and TRBJ1-1; possibly TRBD1 for D (5 bases). In germline, CDR1 is MNHEY, CDR2 SVGEGT. Trimming left V 4 bases short and J 10 bases short, with 10 bases between. This CDR3 is built from 11 residues. CDR3 DNA sequence: TGTGCCAGCAGTTCCCGTGGGGGAGCTTTCTTT. Translation gives CASSSRGGAFF.

This clonotype was picked up a small number of times. The V gene is TRBV6-5, the J gene TRBJ1-3; D remains unclear. Germline V gene lookup returns CDR1 MNHEY and CDR2 SVGAGI. V dropped 2 bases and J dropped 4 bases, with 12 bases sitting between them. There are 15 residues in the CDR3. The CDR3 DNA reads as TGTGCCAGCAGTTACAGTTCTACGACGGGAAACACCATATATTTT. It yields the protein CASSYSSTTGNTIYF.

This clonotype was counted a few times. The chain is built from TRBV11-2 and TRBJ1-4; 8 nucleotides line up with TRBD1. The V and J ends lost 5 bases and 7 bases, in that order; junction bases with no gene match: 15. From germline, CDR1 is SGHAT and CDR2 FQNNGV. The CDR3 runs 17 residues. Here the CDR3 reads CASSAQLSGGGVEKLFF. CDR3 in DNA: TGTGCCAGCAGCGCCCAACTTTCAGGGGGCGGTGTTGAAAAACTGTTTTTT.

This clonotype appeared a few times. The gene calls are TRBV12-3 or TRBV12-4 and TRBJ1-2, with 7 bases lining up with TRBD1. The length of the CDR3 is 15 residues. J was trimmed by 6 bases and V by 6 bases; bases with no gene match: 13. CDR3 sequence (DNA): TGTGCCAGCAGCTCAAGGACAGGTGGATGGGATGGCTACACCTTC. Amino acid sequence: CASSSRTGGWDGYTF.

Ten or more counts support this clonotype. The CDR3 sequence: CASSAGYTDTQYF. DNA of the CDR3: TGTGCCAGTTCTGCCGGATACACAGATACGCAGTATTTT. The rearrangement uses TRBV6-6 and TRBJ2-3; D is unclear. V was cut by 9 bases and J by 2 bases, with 12 bases left in between. Germline V gene data show CDR1 as MNHNY and CDR2 as SVGAGI (reference sequence). This CDR3 has 13 residues.

This clonotype came up many times. J is TRBJ2-1 and V is TRBV24-1; tentative D call: TRBD2 (6 bases). From germline, CDR1 is KGHDR and CDR2 SFDVKD. The CDR3 totals 14 residues. The V and J ends lost 5 bases and 2 bases respectively, with 9 bases between them. The CDR3 DNA sequence: TGTGCCACCAGTGCCGGGAGAACCTACAATGAGCAGTTCTTC. Translated: CATSAGRTYNEQFF.

J is TRBJ2-3 and V is TRBV20-1; the D gene is possibly TRBD2 (5 bases). Germline V gene data show CDR1 as DFQATT and CDR2 as SNEGSKA (reference sequence). The CDR3 totals 15 residues. Trimming took 0 bases from V and 2 from J, leaving 12 bases between them. The CDR3 region is CSARDNLASTDTQYF. The CDR3 DNA reads as TGCAGTGCTAGAGATAACCTAGCTTCCACAGATACGCAGTATTTT.

This clonotype was seen repeatedly, ten times or more. The chain couples TRBV5-4 to TRBJ2-1; 8 bases are shared with TRBD1. This CDR3 contains 16 residues. V lost 5 bases and J lost 5; bases outside the gene matches: 12. The germline V gene has CDR1 SGHNT and CDR2 YYREEE (reference sequence). The CDR3 is CASSSGNHRGDNEQFF. The CDR3 DNA reads as TGTGCCAGCAGTTCGGGAAACCACAGGGGGGACAATGAGCAGTTCTTC.

This sequence joins TRBV7-9 and TRBJ2-7; 10 nucleotides agree with TRBD2. Losses at the gene ends were 5 bases for V and 0 bases for J; bases not matched to a gene: 13. Germline values: CDR1 SEHNR, CDR2 FQNEAQ (reference sequence). The CDR3 sequence is 18 residues long. CDR3 nucleotide sequence: TGTGCCAGCAGCGGGCCTGCGTTAGCGGGAGGCCCCTCCTACGAGCAGTACTTC. Its protein product is CASSGPALAGGPSYEQYF.

In this sample, this clonotype turned up many times. The chain's CDR3 is CASSPRGQGLNYEQYF. CDR3 sequence (DNA): TGTGCCAGCTCACCTCGGGGACAGGGGTTGAACTACGAGCAGTACTTC. This chain uses TRBV18 with TRBJ2-7, with 10 positions matching TRBD1. Trimming cost V 3 bases and J 3 bases; bases outside gene matches: 8. The CDR3 loop spans 16 amino acids. CDR1 KGHSH and CDR2 LQKENI come from the germline V gene. Drawing the rest from reference TRBV18 and TRBJ2-7, the complete variable domain is NAGVMQNPRHLVRRRGQEARLRCSPMKGHSHVYWYRQLPEEGLKFMVYLQKENIIDESGMPKERFSAEFPKEGPSILRIQQVVRGDSAAYFCASSPRGQGLNYEQYFGPGTRLTVT.

The chain employs TRBV10-1 and TRBJ2-4; D is uncertain. Trimming pared 7 bases from V and 0 bases from J, leaving 16 bases between. This CDR3 has 16 residues. Germline V lookup: CDR1 WNHNN, CDR2 SYGVQD (reference sequence). CDR3 sequence: CASNLPCLLAKNIQYF. The CDR3 DNA sequence: TGCGCCAGCAACCTACCCTGTCTCCTAGCCAAAAACATTCAGTACTTC.

The chain couples TRBV5-1 to TRBJ1-2; D is unresolved. CDR3 length: 16 amino acids. CDR1 is SGHRS and CDR2 is YFSETQ in the germline V gene. The V end lost 0 bases, the J end lost 4 bases, and 16 bases lay between the germline ends. The CDR3, as DNA: TGCGCCAGCAGCTTGGGTCCGGATCCGACTTTCTATGGCTACACCTTC. It yields the protein CASSLGPDPTFYGYTF.

This clonotype was seen a handful of times. The V call is TRBV18, the J call TRBJ2-7, with TRBD1 as a possible D gene (5 bases). The CDR3 extends over 14 amino acids. Deletions cut 3 bases from V and 1 base from J, with 10 bases between. Germline values: CDR1 KGHSH, CDR2 LQKENI. The CDR3 DNA follows: TGTGCCAGCTCACCGCAGGGCAGGTCCTACGAGCAGTACTTC. Translating it yields CASSPQGRSYEQYF.

This chain joins TRBV25-1 and TRBJ2-2, with 9 bases lining up with TRBD1. The V gene's germline CDR1 is MGHDK and CDR2 SYGVNS. The V gene end was trimmed by 6 bases and the J gene end by 4 bases; junction bases not matched to a gene: 6. This CDR3 comprises 15 residues. CDR3: CASRDRGGSTGELFF. CDR3 DNA: TGTGCCAGCAGGGACAGGGGAGGATCCACCGGGGAGCTGTTTTTT.

The sample holds many counts of this clonotype. The chain recombines TRBV12-3 or TRBV12-4 with TRBJ2-3; TRBD2 aligns across 10 bases. The CDR3 covers 16 residues. V shed 5 bases, J shed 3 bases, and the junction held 8 bases outside the gene matches. CDR3 bases: TGTGCCAGCAGTCACCAAGCGGGAGGGGAAACAGATACGCAGTATTTT. The encoded protein is CASSHQAGGETDTQYF.

This chain connects TRBV6-1 to TRBJ1-2, with 8 bases lining up with TRBD1. Germline CDR1 is MNHNS and CDR2 is SASEGT. The CDR3 loop spans 13 amino acids. Trimming removed 6 bases from V and 5 bases from J; junction bases left unmatched: 5. The CDR3 spells CASRGTGLYGYTF. DNA for the CDR3: TGTGCCAGCAGGGGGACAGGCCTGTATGGCTACACCTTC.